The 7 T cell receptor beta chains in this list originate from one sample, sequenced in a study of cytotoxic CD8 clonotypes in ibrutinib-treated CLL. Using immunoSEQ multiplex PCR, the repertoire was profiled, and TCRdb retains in-frame clones only, with some absent. The sample carries under 300,000 clones, roughly four fifths recorded once. The sequences come from PBMCs, collected at disease progression, from a patient treated with ibrutinib. Receptor source: a human donor with chronic lymphocytic leukemia.

The chain links TRBV4-3 to TRBJ2-1, with 7 bases lining up with TRBD2. This CDR3 is 18 amino acids long. Germline CDR1 and CDR2: LGHNA and YSLEER. After removal of 0 bases from V and 2 bases from J, the junction contained 10 bases not matched to a gene. CDR3 coding DNA: TGCGCCAGCAGCCAAGATCTTAGGGCTAGCGGAACCTACAATGAGCAGTTCTTC. Translation: CASSQDLRASGTYNEQFF.

Points on this clone: This sample also contains other DNA sequences that code for the same CDR3. The chain employs TRBV5-1 and TRBJ1-5; D gene unclear. V lost 0 bases to trimming and J lost 4 bases, with 5 bases between them. The CDR3 totals 13 residues. Germline CDR1 reads SGHRS; CDR2 reads YFSETQ. The CDR3 DNA reads TGCGCCAGCAGCTTGGCCTCGAATCAGCCCCAGCATTTT. Translation: CASSLASNQPQHF.

This chain links TRBV13 with TRBJ2-1, with D possibly TRBD2 on 6 matching bases. The CDR3 totals 16 residues. Between the trimmed V and J ends, which lost 4 bases and 7 bases, there was a span of 20 bases. Germline V gene lookup returns CDR1 PRHDT and CDR2 FYEKMQ (reference sequence). This CDR3 is CASSSPRRGRINEQFF. CDR3 nucleotides: TGTGCCAGCAGCTCCCCTCGTCGAGGGAGGATTAATGAGCAGTTCTTC.

The chain joins TRBV29-1 to TRBJ1-3; D unresolved. Germline V gives CDR1 SQVTM, CDR2 ANQGSEA. The CDR3 loop spans 13 amino acids. V was pared by 7 bases and J by 0 bases, with 10 bases between. CDR3 in amino acids: CSASTASGNTIYF. DNA of the CDR3: TGCAGCGCTAGCACAGCCTCTGGAAACACCATATATTTT.

V usage is TRBV27 and J usage is TRBJ2-7, with 11 bases identical to TRBD2. With 4 bases clipped from V and 0 bases from J, the junction kept 8 bases outside the gene matches. CDR3 length equals 17 residues. Germline loops: CDR1 MNHEY, CDR2 SMNVEV (reference sequence). The CDR3 region has the DNA TGTGCCAGCAGTTCGTCTCTAGCGGGAGGCCTCTCCTACGAGCAGTACTTC. It codes for CASSSSLAGGLSYEQYF.

This clone appeared a single time. The genes are TRBV2 and TRBJ2-3; the D is unclear. The germline V gene encodes CDR1 SNHLY and CDR2 FYNNEI. Deletions cut 5 bases from V and 3 bases from J, with 6 bases between. This CDR3 spans 12 amino acids. Here the CDR3 DNA reads TGTGCCAGCAGTTCTTTTACAGATACGCAGTATTTT. Its translation: CASSSFTDTQYF.

The J gene is TRBJ2-1, the V gene TRBV5-1; D is perhaps TRBD1 (5 bases). Per germline, CDR1 SGHRS and CDR2 YFSETQ. CDR3 length equals 15 residues. V lost 3 bases and J lost 5, with 15 bases in between. DNA of the CDR3: TGCGCCAGCAGCTCCCCTGGGGCCAGAAACAATGAGCAGTTCTTC. This sequence encodes CASSSPGARNNEQFF.